This section outlines one T cell receptor beta chain sequence together with its context. Its antigen remains unidentified. The repertoire was sequenced with immunoSEQ multiplex PCR; TCRdb's copy has only in-frame clones and lacks some. Found here are 140,000 to 150,000 clones, roughly 87% of them singletons; the top ten hold 4.5% to 5.5%. This record comes from a study of cytomegalovirus exposure and HLA in healthy donors. Study-wide context: The roughly 120 validation repertoires, a later analysis reported, used the same platform as the roughly 660 repertoires from the first cohort. Findings of the study overall: It was 150 or so TCR beta chains that were listed as cytomegalovirus-associated. The study found most TCR sequences rare, yet found some public TCRs in many donors. A few of the chains that were CMV-associated were confirmed in vitro to be specific for CMV antigens.

Sequencing input: PBMCs. The clonotype originates from a man aged 18 to 30 in good health and CMV-seropositive.

CDR3 sequence reads: CSVVTSGSLNEQFF. The CDR3 DNA sequence: TGCAGCGTTGTTACTAGCGGGAGTCTGAATGAGCAGTTCTTC. This chain uses TRBV29-1 with TRBJ2-1; 11 bases map to TRBD2. Losses at the gene ends were 4 bases for V and 7 bases for J; bases not matched to a gene: 6. This CDR3 is built from 14 residues. CDR1 is SQVTM, CDR2 ANQGSEA, per germline.